The 17 T cell receptor beta chains listed next were all sequenced from one sample in a study of CD8 T cells in Susac syndrome. RNA amounts of 0.5 to 1 ug underwent reverse transcription with random hexamers. TCRdb called the immunoSEQ multiplex PCR reads again in MiXCR, with one record for every CDR3 protein. This table holds some 210,000 distinct CDR3 sequences, approximately 94% found once. Sequences were obtained from CD4+ T cells from PBMCs. These TCRs come from a human donor with Susac syndrome.

The chain joins TRBV15 to TRBJ2-6, with D unclear. The CDR3 runs to 15 residues. The germline CDR1 and CDR2 sequences are LNHNV and YYDKDF (reference sequence). V lost 5 bases to trimming and J lost 0 bases, with 8 bases between them. CDR3 sequence (DNA): TGTGCCACCAGCGGACGCCGCTCTGGGGCCAACGTCCTGACTTTC. Residues: CATSGRRSGANVLTF.

This clonotype was found once. This chain links TRBV20-1 with TRBJ2-2, with D perhaps being TRBD1 or TRBD2 (5 bases each). The CDR3 has 13 residues. Germline V gene lookup returns CDR1 DFQATT and CDR2 SNEGSKA (reference sequence). Deletions cut 5 bases from V and 7 bases from J, with 14 bases between. Here the CDR3 reads CSARGTAGGELFF. The CDR3 bases are TGCAGTGCTCGTGGGACGGCGGGCGGGGAGCTGTTTTTT.

This clonotype has just one count. The rearrangement joins TRBV7-9 to TRBJ2-6, with D hard to call. CDR3 length equals 13 residues. CDR1 and CDR2 from the germline V gene are SEHNR and FQNEAQ (reference sequence). V lost 7 bases and J 4 bases, leaving 8 bases between the germline ends. CDR3 protein: CASTLAGANVLTF. CDR3 DNA: TGTGCCAGCACCTTGGCAGGGGCCAACGTCCTGACTTTC.

This chain joins TRBV6-5 and TRBJ2-7; D is possibly TRBD2 (7 bases). Germline CDR1 MNHEY, CDR2 SVGAGI. V was pared by 10 bases and J by 5 bases, with 18 bases between. The CDR3 contains 13 residues. DNA of the CDR3: TGTGCCACCGGGGGGCCAGGGAGAAACGAGCAGTACTTC. This translates into CATGGPGRNEQYF.

This clonotype appeared a few times. The V gene is TRBV19, the J gene TRBJ2-5; 8 bases are shared with TRBD2. The CDR3 has 13 residues. CDR1 is LNHDA, CDR2 SQIVND, per germline (reference sequence). With 6 bases clipped from V and 5 bases from J, the junction kept 5 bases outside the gene matches. The CDR3 sequence is CASSPGTRETQYF. The CDR3, as DNA: TGTGCCAGTAGCCCCGGGACTAGGGAGACCCAGTACTTC.

The count of this clonotype is one. The chain uses TRBV4-3 and TRBJ1-1, with D unresolved. CDR3 size: 15 residues. With 1 base removed from V and 4 bases from J, the gap between germline ends came to 13 bases. From germline, CDR1 is LGHNA and CDR2 YSLEER. The CDR3 spells CASSQVTARGTEAFF. In nucleotides, the CDR3 is TGCGCCAGCAGCCAAGTCACCGCCCGCGGCACTGAAGCTTTCTTT.

J is TRBJ2-1 and V is TRBV7-2; D perhaps matches TRBD1 (6 bases). The germline V gene encodes CDR1 SGHTA and CDR2 FQGNSA. The CDR3 totals 16 residues. Trimming removed 7 bases at V and 4 bases at J, with 20 bases between. CDR3 nucleotides: TGTGCCAGCAACTCCAATCTCGGGACAAAGTACAATGAGCAGTTCTTC. Translated, it gives CASNSNLGTKYNEQFF.

This chain joins TRBV11-2 and TRBJ1-4, with a tentative D call TRBD1 (6 bases). The CDR3 is 14 residues long. V gave up 6 bases and J gave up 5 bases, with 13 bases separating them. Looked up from germline, CDR1 is SGHAT and CDR2 is FQNNGV. CDR3 sequence (DNA): TGTGCCAGCAGTCCACAGGGAGGGAATGAAAAACTGTTTTTT. Translating it yields CASSPQGGNEKLFF.

V usage is TRBV7-8 and J usage is TRBJ1-2; 11 bases are shared with TRBD1. The CDR3 spans 17 residues. Germline V gene sequence: CDR1 SGHVS, CDR2 FQNEAQ. V gave up 6 bases and J gave up 0 bases; unmatched junction bases: 9. CDR3 coding DNA: TGTGCCAGCAGAAGTGGGACAGGGGGTTCCCCTAACTATGGCTACACCTTC. Protein: CASRSGTGGSPNYGYTF.

This chain links TRBV15 with TRBJ1-1; D remains unclear. This CDR3 spans 14 amino acids. Per the germline V gene, CDR1 is LNHNV and CDR2 is YYDKDF (reference sequence). V lost 0 bases to trimming and J lost 4 bases, with 9 bases between them. DNA of the CDR3: TGTGCCACCAGCAGAGATGGCGTCGTCACTGAAGCTTTCTTT. This encodes CATSRDGVVTEAFF.

The chain has TRBV20-1 and TRBJ2-5; 7 nucleotides line up with TRBD2. The CDR3 loop spans 13 amino acids. In germline, CDR1 is DFQATT, CDR2 SNEGSKA (reference sequence). Trimming at V came to 7 bases and at J to 4 bases, leaving 9 bases not matched to a gene. The CDR3 DNA reads TGCAGTGTTGCGGCTAGCGGACGAGAGACCCAGTACTTC. Translated: CSVAASGRETQYF.

The V gene is TRBV5-1, the J gene TRBJ2-5, with D possibly matching TRBD1 (6 bases). Trimming took off 3 bases at V and 4 bases at J, with 16 bases between the two ends. The CDR3 sequence is 15 residues long. Germline loops: CDR1 SGHRS, CDR2 YFSETQ. The CDR3 here is CASSSSNWGPETQYF. CDR3 DNA sequence: TGCGCCAGCAGCTCCTCTAATTGGGGGCCAGAGACCCAGTACTTC. The whole variable domain, remainder taken from reference TRBV5-1 and TRBJ2-5, is KAGVTQTPRYLIKTRGQQVTLSCSPISGHRSVSWYQQTPGQGLQFLFEYFSETQRNKGNFPGRFSGRQFSNSRSEMNVSTLELGDSALYLCASSSSNWGPETQYFGPGTRLLVL.

The chain employs TRBV30 and TRBJ1-5; D is perhaps TRBD1 (6 bases). Trimming pared 4 bases from V and 1 base from J, leaving 14 bases between. The CDR3 loop spans 15 amino acids. Germline CDR1 GTSNPN, CDR2 SVGIG (reference sequence). For the CDR3, the DNA is TGTGCCTGGATCGGGGGGCCGGGAAGCAATCAGCCCCAGCATTTT. This encodes CAWIGGPGSNQPQHF.

The genes are TRBV7-8 and TRBJ2-1; D unclear. The V gene's germline CDR1 is SGHVS and CDR2 FQNEAQ. V lost 2 bases and J 10 bases, leaving 9 bases between the germline ends. The CDR3 spans 12 residues. CDR3 coding DNA: TGTGCCAGCAGCTTAAAAGAGCTGGAGCAGTTCTTC. Protein sequence: CASSLKELEQFF. The full variable domain, completed using reference TRBV7-8 and TRBJ2-1, is GAGVSQSPRYKVAKRGQDVALRCDPISGHVSLFWYQQALGQGPEFLTYFQNEAQLDKSGLPSDRFFAERPEGSVSTLKIQRTQQEDSAVYLCASSLKELEQFFGPGTRLTVL.

The V gene is TRBV7-2, the J gene TRBJ1-1; D not certain. V lost 2 bases and J 1 base, leaving 5 bases between the germline ends. This CDR3 contains 13 residues. Germline CDR1 and CDR2: SGHTA and FQGNSA. CDR3 nucleotides: TGTGCCAGCAGCTTATTTCAGAACACTGAAGCTTTCTTT. Translating it yields CASSLFQNTEAFF.

This rearrangement joins TRBV7-2 to TRBJ2-7, with D unclear. V lost 4 bases and J lost 4, with 11 bases in between. This CDR3 comprises 13 residues. Per the germline V gene, CDR1 is SGHTA and CDR2 is FQGNSA. CDR3 loop: CASSSDGRYEQYF. The DNA for the CDR3 is TGTGCCAGCAGCTCGGACGGACGATACGAGCAGTACTTC.

The V call is TRBV2, the J call TRBJ2-2; no definite D call. Germline V gene lookup returns CDR1 SNHLY and CDR2 FYNNEI. The CDR3 covers 15 residues. The V end was cut by 8 bases, the J end by 3 bases, with 16 bases between. The CDR3 nucleotides read TGTGCCAGCTCTGGTCTTGACCGATACACCGGGGAGCTGTTTTTT. Its translation is CASSGLDRYTGELFF.